The clone carrying this TCR beta chain was observed a few times. V was shortened by 3 bases and J by 7 bases, with 13 bases between the two germline ends. Germline V gene data show CDR1 as SNHLY and CDR2 as FYNNEI. The CDR3 spans 13 residues. Method: immunoSEQ multiplex PCR; TCRdb's copy keeps in-frame clones and lacks some. This sample carries about 330,000 clones, 85% of them seen once, and the ten largest clones take 7.2%. The data derive from a study of blood T cell repertoires in COVID-19. The specimen sequenced was peripheral blood. The chain is built from TRBV2 and TRBJ2-7; tentative D call: TRBD2 (5 bases). This clonotype was obtained from a human donor in a cohort sampled during active COVID-19. Written as DNA, the CDR3 is TGTGCCAGCAGTGATGGTCCGGGCGGGGAGCAGTACTTC. Its translation is CASSDGPGGEQYF.